These 19 T cell receptor beta chains came from one sample sequenced in a study of T cell responses to AZD1222 COVID-19 vaccine. TCRdb's copy holds only in-frame clones and misses some; the assay was immunoSEQ multiplex PCR. The sample carries 90,000 to 150,000 clones, about 89% recorded once. The input for sequencing was peripheral blood, taken on day 0 of AZD1222 vaccination. The receptors come from an adult in good health.

The chain combines TRBV5-6 with TRBJ2-5; D uncertain. V was clipped by 2 bases and J by 2 bases, with 10 bases between them. CDR1 is SGHDT, CDR2 YYEEEE, per germline. CDR3 size: 14 residues. CDR3 bases: TGTGCCAGCAGCTTTGGCACAGAACAAGAGACCCAGTACTTC. This encodes CASSFGTEQETQYF.

The chain couples TRBV14 to TRBJ1-3; D call uncertain. V was pared by 1 base and J by 0 bases, with 7 bases between. Germline V CDR1 and CDR2: SGHDN, FVKESK. The CDR3 totals 15 residues. In DNA, the CDR3 is TGTGCCAGCAGCCAAGCCAGATCCTCTGGAAACACCATATATTTT. Translation gives CASSQARSSGNTIYF.

The V gene is TRBV3-1 (or the pseudogene TRBV3-2), the J gene TRBJ2-5, with TRBD2 matching 8 bases. Germline CDR1 reads LGHDT; CDR2 reads YNNKEL (reference sequence). The CDR3 length is 16 residues. After removal of 6 bases from V and 5 bases from J, the junction contained 14 bases not matched to a gene. The CDR3 DNA reads as TGTGCCAGCAGTCCGGGGGGACTAGGGGGAGAGGAGACCCAGTACTTC. Encoded protein: CASSPGGLGGEETQYF.

The V gene is TRBV14, the J gene TRBJ1-6; no clear D gene. This CDR3 comprises 12 residues. V dropped 9 bases and J dropped 10 bases, with 13 bases sitting between them. CDR1 is SGHDN and CDR2 is FVKESK in the germline V gene. DNA for the CDR3: TGTGCCAGTGGGATTAAGGAATCACCCCTCCACTTT. Translating gives CASGIKESPLHF.

V and J are TRBV19 and TRBJ1-5, with TRBD1 as a possible D gene (5 bases). The length of the CDR3 is 15 residues. Germline lookup yields CDR1 LNHDA and CDR2 SQIVND (reference sequence). The ends were cut back, 6 bases at V and 4 bases at J, with 16 bases in the middle. DNA for the CDR3: TGTGCCAGTAGCGTCCTTGGGGCTTCTAATCAGCCCCAGCATTTT. The encoded protein is CASSVLGASNQPQHF. Variable domain in full (rest from reference TRBV19 and TRBJ1-5): DGGITQSPKYLFRKEGQNVTLSCEQNLNHDAMYWYRQDPGQGLRLIYYSQIVNDFQKGDIAEGYSVSREKKESFPLTVTSAQKNPTAFYLCASSVLGASNQPQHFGDGTRLSIL.

Of note for this clone: The sample carries other DNA sequences with the same CDR3. The CDR3 loop reads CSARGPGEQFF. CDR3 nucleotide sequence: TGCAGTGCTAGGGGCCCGGGTGAGCAGTTCTTC. The J gene is TRBJ2-1, the V gene TRBV20-1; D unclear. V was trimmed by 3 bases and J by 9 bases, leaving 9 bases between them. This CDR3 contains 11 residues. CDR1 is DFQATT, CDR2 SNEGSKA, per germline (reference sequence).

The V gene is TRBV6-5, the J gene TRBJ2-3, with 8 nucleotides matching TRBD1. Germline-derived CDR1 and CDR2 are MNHEY and SVGAGI. The CDR3 runs 13 residues. The ends lost 6 bases at V and 2 bases at J; junction bases unmatched: 1. This CDR3 is CASRDRDTDTQYF. The CDR3 DNA sequence: TGTGCCAGCAGGGACAGGGACACAGATACGCAGTATTTT.

The chain uses TRBV20-1 and TRBJ2-7, with 10 bases identical to TRBD1. In germline, CDR1 is DFQATT, CDR2 SNEGSKA (reference sequence). The length of the CDR3 is 16 residues. J gave up 0 bases and V 3 bases, and 8 bases lay outside the gene matches. The chain's CDR3 is CSASRTRDRGSYEQYF. For the CDR3, the DNA is TGCAGTGCTAGTCGCACCAGGGACAGGGGCTCCTACGAGCAGTACTTC.

This sequence joins TRBV19 and TRBJ1-5; a weak D match, TRBD1 (5 bases). From germline, CDR1 is LNHDA and CDR2 SQIVND (reference sequence). The CDR3 spans 13 residues. The V end lost 4 bases, the J end lost 10 bases, and 14 bases lay between the germline ends. CDR3 sequence: CASSTGSWGPQHF. For the CDR3, the DNA is TGTGCCAGTAGTACAGGGTCCTGGGGACCCCAGCATTTT.

The rearrangement uses TRBV19 and TRBJ1-6; possible D gene TRBD1, 6 bases. The V gene lost 6 bases and the J gene lost 0 bases, with 12 bases spanning the gap. Per the germline V gene, CDR1 is LNHDA and CDR2 is SQIVND (reference sequence). The CDR3 covers 16 residues. CDR3: CASRWDINSYNSPLHF. CDR3 coding DNA: TGTGCCAGTAGATGGGACATTAACTCCTATAATTCACCCCTCCACTTT.

The V and J genes are TRBV7-6 and TRBJ1-6; weak D call: TRBD1 (6 bases). This CDR3 has 14 residues. Germline V lookup: CDR1 SGHVS, CDR2 FNYEAQ. The V gene lost 2 bases and the J gene lost 5 bases, with 7 bases spanning the gap. CDR3 protein: CASSLSGDNSPLHF. The CDR3 region has the DNA TGTGCCAGCAGCTTATCAGGGGATAATTCACCCCTCCACTTT.

The rearrangement links TRBV5-1 to TRBJ2-1, with 10 nucleotides matching TRBD1. This CDR3 contains 15 residues. CDR1 is SGHRS and CDR2 is YFSETQ in the germline V gene. Trimming cost V 4 bases and J 7 bases; bases outside gene matches: 8. In nucleotides, the CDR3 is TGCGCCAGCAGCCGACAGGGGGCGCGGGAAAATGAGCAGTTCTTC. Translated: CASSRQGARENEQFF. The whole variable domain, filled in from reference TRBV5-1 and TRBJ2-1, reads KAGVTQTPRYLIKTRGQQVTLSCSPISGHRSVSWYQQTPGQGLQFLFEYFSETQRNKGNFPGRFSGRQFSNSRSEMNVSTLELGDSALYLCASSRQGARENEQFFGPGTRLTVL.

The chain employs TRBV3-1 (or the pseudogene TRBV3-2) and TRBJ1-5, with 8 bases identical to TRBD1. Losses at the gene ends were 0 bases for V and 1 base for J; bases not matched to a gene: 5. This CDR3 spans 17 amino acids. Germline loops: CDR1 LGHDT, CDR2 YNNKEL (reference sequence). CDR3 loop: CASSQDRTGRSNQPQHF. Written as DNA, the CDR3 is TGTGCCAGCAGCCAAGATAGGACAGGGAGAAGCAATCAGCCCCAGCATTTT.

For the CDR3, the DNA is TGTGCCACCAGCAGAGATCTGGCTTGGGCTTCAGGCTACACCTTC. Protein: CATSRDLAWASGYTF. V and J are TRBV15 and TRBJ1-2; D unclear. CDR1 LNHNV and CDR2 YYDKDF come from the germline V gene (reference sequence). CDR3 length: 15 residues. V was shortened by 0 bases and J by 8 bases, with 16 bases between the two germline ends.

In its sample, this clone was seen a few times. The gene calls are TRBV5-1 and TRBJ1-3, with D unresolved. Germline CDR1 SGHRS, CDR2 YFSETQ. This CDR3 has 17 residues. Trimming removed 0 bases from V and 0 bases from J, with 13 bases in between. For the CDR3, the DNA is TGCGCCAGCAGCTTGGGGGCTGCAGGAAACTCTGGAAACACCATATATTTT. Translation: CASSLGAAGNSGNTIYF.

The chain links TRBV7-9 to TRBJ2-7; D is uncertain. This CDR3 region has 15 residues. The ends were cut back, 5 bases at V and 2 bases at J, with 16 bases in the middle. CDR1 and CDR2 from the germline V gene are SEHNR and FQNEAQ (reference sequence). This CDR3 reads CASSHTDGITYEQYF. The CDR3 bases are TGTGCCAGCAGCCATACGGACGGAATTACCTACGAGCAGTACTTC.

V is TRBV30 and J is TRBJ1-2; D gene unclear. V lost 0 bases to trimming and J lost 0 bases, with 17 bases between them. The germline V gene has CDR1 GTSNPN and CDR2 SVGIG (reference sequence). The length of the CDR3 is 17 residues. The CDR3 reads CAWSVHLGPVSNYGYTF. CDR3 in DNA: TGTGCCTGGAGTGTCCACCTTGGTCCCGTCTCTAACTATGGCTACACCTTC.

This clone appeared a single time. The rearrangement joins TRBV3-1 (or the pseudogene TRBV3-2) to TRBJ2-3; 8 bases match TRBD1. Germline V lookup: CDR1 LGHDT, CDR2 YNNKEL (reference sequence). With 1 base clipped from V and 1 base from J, the junction kept 4 bases outside the gene matches. This CDR3 is built from 16 residues. DNA for the CDR3: TGTGCCAGCAGCCAAGGCCCGGGACAGGGCACAGATACGCAGTATTTT. It specifies CASSQGPGQGTDTQYF.

This clone was seen just once. CDR3 DNA: TGTGCCAGCAGTTATTCGGACTATTCACCCCTCCACTTT. It codes for CASSYSDYSPLHF. V usage is TRBV6-2 or TRBV6-3 and J usage is TRBJ1-6; no firm D call. Trimming removed 3 bases at V and 8 bases at J, with 8 bases between. Germline V gives CDR1 MNHEY, CDR2 SVGEGT. The CDR3 extends over 13 amino acids.